A selection of T cell receptor beta chains follows, all from one sample in a study of blood T cell repertoires in COVID-19. Here immunoSEQ multiplex PCR was the method, and the copy in TCRdb shows in-frame clones only, minus some. This sample has about 150,000 clones; around 80% occur once, and the top ten carry nearly 10%. Sequenced: peripheral blood. The receptors were gathered from a woman aged 50 to 60 with acute or convalescent COVID-19. The CDR3 runs from the conserved cysteine through the conserved F or W. The order of the fields is clone size, D gene, J gene, V gene, CDR3 protein, CDR3 DNA. A D gene is named only where the DNA matches it firmly. The listing skips clone size in some rows; elsewhere it reads once, few, many or a size class.

clone_size: few; d_call: -; j_call: TRBJ1-1; v_call: TRBV18; cdr3_aa: CASSPRTRGMLKGVTEAFF; cdr3_nt: TGTGCCAGCTCACCAAGAACACGGGGCATGCTAAAGGGGGTCACTGAAGCTTTCTTT
clone_size: -; d_call: TRBD2; j_call: TRBJ2-1; v_call: TRBV11-3; cdr3_aa: CASSLSWGLAGDEQFF; cdr3_nt: TGTGCCAGCAGCTTGTCCTGGGGGCTAGCGGGCGATGAGCAGTTCTTC
clone_size: -; d_call: TRBD2; j_call: TRBJ2-2; v_call: TRBV11-2; cdr3_aa: CASSATSGENGELFF; cdr3_nt: TGTGCCAGCAGCGCGACTAGCGGGGAAAACGGGGAGCTGTTTTTT
clone_size: -; d_call: -; j_call: TRBJ1-2; v_call: TRBV9; cdr3_aa: CASSVEQGYGYTF; cdr3_nt: TGTGCCAGCAGCGTAGAACAGGGCTATGGCTACACCTTC
clone_size: -; d_call: -; j_call: TRBJ2-2; v_call: TRBV29-1; cdr3_aa: CSVVGGAAGELFF; cdr3_nt: TGCAGCGTTGTAGGGGGAGCGGCCGGGGAGCTGTTTTTT
clone_size: -; d_call: TRBD1; j_call: TRBJ1-6; v_call: TRBV6-5; cdr3_aa: CASRLQGGLWSPLHF; cdr3_nt: TGTGCCAGCAGGCTACAGGGGGGACTTTGGTCACCCCTCCACTTT
clone_size: once; d_call: TRBD2; j_call: TRBJ2-3; v_call: TRBV2; cdr3_aa: CASTSGPSTDTQYF; cdr3_nt: TGTGCCAGCACTAGCGGGCCGAGCACAGATACGCAGTATTTT
clone_size: -; d_call: TRBD2; j_call: TRBJ2-5; v_call: TRBV6-6; cdr3_aa: CASSLGLAGAQETQYF; cdr3_nt: TGTGCCAGCAGTTTAGGACTAGCGGGGGCACAAGAGACCCAGTACTTC
clone_size: -; d_call: TRBD1; j_call: TRBJ1-2; v_call: TRBV3-1/TRBV3-2; cdr3_aa: CASSLRDRAYGYTF; cdr3_nt: TGTGCCAGCAGCCTCCGGGACAGGGCATATGGCTACACCTTC
clone_size: -; d_call: -; j_call: TRBJ1-5; v_call: TRBV19; cdr3_aa: CASMGGRGEQPQHF; cdr3_nt: TGTGCCAGTATGGGGGGGAGGGGTGAGCAGCCCCAGCATTTT
clone_size: -; d_call: TRBD2; j_call: TRBJ2-3; v_call: TRBV7-2; cdr3_aa: CASSLLLAGADTQYF; cdr3_nt: TGTGCCAGCAGCTTACTACTAGCGGGGGCTGATACGCAGTATTTT
clone_size: few; d_call: TRBD1; j_call: TRBJ2-7; v_call: TRBV5-1; cdr3_aa: CASSSRQGAGEQYF; cdr3_nt: TGCGCCAGCAGCTCTAGACAGGGGGCGGGAGAGCAGTACTTC
clone_size: -; d_call: TRBD1; j_call: TRBJ2-7; v_call: TRBV5-1; cdr3_aa: CASSYGTGGAPGTYEQYF; cdr3_nt: TGCGCCAGCAGCTACGGGACAGGGGGCGCCCCGGGAACGTACGAGCAGTACTTC
clone_size: -; d_call: -; j_call: TRBJ1-2; v_call: TRBV18; cdr3_aa: CASSPPSPGYTF; cdr3_nt: TGTGCCAGCTCACCACCAAGCCCGGGCTACACCTTC
clone_size: once; d_call: TRBD2; j_call: TRBJ2-5; v_call: TRBV4-3; cdr3_aa: CASSQAGGYSGEQETQYF; cdr3_nt: TGCGCCAGCAGCCAAGCGGGGGGGTATAGCGGGGAACAAGAGACCCAGTACTTC
clone_size: -; d_call: -; j_call: TRBJ2-6; v_call: TRBV30; cdr3_aa: CAWQGGSGANVLTF; cdr3_nt: TGTGCCTGGCAGGGGGGCTCTGGGGCCAACGTCCTGACTTTC
clone_size: -; d_call: -; j_call: TRBJ1-5; v_call: TRBV5-4; cdr3_aa: CASSSATGAQHF; cdr3_nt: TGTGCCAGCAGTTCCGCGACGGGGGCCCAGCATTTT
clone_size: -; d_call: TRBD2; j_call: TRBJ2-3; v_call: TRBV7-2; cdr3_aa: CASSLDGTSGTDTQYF; cdr3_nt: TGTGCCAGCAGCTTAGATGGGACTAGCGGCACAGATACGCAGTATTTT
clone_size: -; d_call: TRBD1; j_call: TRBJ2-6; v_call: TRBV4-2; cdr3_aa: CASSQGQGRSGGANVLTF; cdr3_nt: TGTGCCAGCAGCCAAGGACAGGGGCGGAGTGGTGGGGCCAACGTCCTGACTTTC
clone_size: -; d_call: TRBD2; j_call: TRBJ2-7; v_call: TRBV3-1/TRBV3-2; cdr3_aa: CASSPTTSGIYEQYF; cdr3_nt: TGTGCCAGCAGCCCAACCACTAGCGGGATCTACGAGCAGTACTTC
clone_size: once; d_call: -; j_call: TRBJ2-1; v_call: TRBV29-1; cdr3_aa: CSVANSNYNEQFF; cdr3_nt: TGCAGCGTTGCGAACAGTAACTACAATGAGCAGTTCTTC
clone_size: -; d_call: TRBD2; j_call: TRBJ2-4; v_call: TRBV7-2; cdr3_aa: CASSLWTSAILTRGNIQYF; cdr3_nt: TGTGCCAGCAGCTTATGGACTAGCGCGATCTTGACACGTGGGAACATTCAGTACTTC
clone_size: -; d_call: TRBD1; j_call: TRBJ1-2; v_call: TRBV2; cdr3_aa: CASSGFRGRENGYTF; cdr3_nt: TGTGCCAGCAGTGGCTTCAGGGGGCGGGAGAACGGCTACACCTTC
clone_size: -; d_call: -; j_call: TRBJ2-7; v_call: TRBV7-8; cdr3_aa: CASSLGGQAYEQYF; cdr3_nt: TGTGCCAGCAGCCTGGGAGGACAAGCTTACGAGCAGTACTTC
clone_size: -; d_call: TRBD1; j_call: TRBJ2-7; v_call: TRBV11-2; cdr3_aa: CASSPISRRTGRTYEQYF; cdr3_nt: TGTGCCAGCAGCCCCATCTCGCGGAGGACAGGGCGCACCTACGAGCAGTACTTC
clone_size: -; d_call: -; j_call: TRBJ2-2; v_call: TRBV4-1; cdr3_aa: CASTVGGRGTRTGELFF; cdr3_nt: TGCGCCAGCACAGTCGGGGGGCGGGGAACCCGCACCGGGGAGCTGTTTTTT
clone_size: -; d_call: -; j_call: TRBJ1-2; v_call: TRBV20-1; cdr3_aa: CSASSVYGYTF; cdr3_nt: TGCAGTGCTAGTTCTGTTTATGGCTACACCTTC